The entry that follows covers one T cell receptor (beta chain) sequence. Its antigen is currently unknown. Germline assignment: CDR1 KGHSH and CDR2 LQKENI. Unmatched junction bases numbered 11, after V lost 6 bases and J lost 4 bases. The CDR3 spans 15 residues. This PCR relied on a set of 60 Vbeta primers and 13 Jbeta primers. The table came from immunoSEQ multiplex PCR; TCRdb's copy has only in-frame clones and leaves some out. The table has approximately 180,000 clones, approximately 84% seen once. This specimen belongs to a study of cytomegalovirus exposure and HLA in healthy donors. Notes on the study in general: A cluster of highly shared sequence variants was likely a sequencing artifact. Associated with HLA alleles at 0.05 false discovery rate in a later analysis were over 15,000 TCR beta sequences.

The sequence was collected from a man in his late teens or twenties in good health and CMV-seronegative. The V and J genes are TRBV18 and TRBJ2-5; 7 bases fit TRBD1. Sequenced: PBMCs. This chain's CDR3 is CASSATTGNRETQYF. The CDR3 nucleotides read TGTGCCAGCTCCGCGACGACAGGGAACCGAGAGACCCAGTACTTC.